This entry lists 12 T cell receptor beta chains sequenced from one sample in a study of cytomegalovirus exposure and HLA in healthy donors. It was with 60 Vbeta and 13 Jbeta primers that the PCR ran. Some clones are missing from TCRdb's copy, which holds only in-frame ones; the method was immunoSEQ multiplex PCR. This table holds under 200,000 clones, roughly 79% found once. Sequenced input: PBMCs. The receptor source for this set is a woman between 45 and 65 years old in good health and CMV-seronegative.

In its sample, this clone was seen a few times. V and J are TRBV11-2 and TRBJ2-7; a weak D match, TRBD1 (6 bases). The CDR3 is 15 amino acids. Trimming took 5 bases from V and 2 from J, leaving 16 bases between them. The germline gives CDR1 SGHAT, CDR2 FQNNGV. The CDR3 DNA reads TGTGCCAGCAGCCCAAAAGTGGGGGCGGCCTACGAGCAGTACTTC. This sequence encodes CASSPKVGAAYEQYF.

The chain uses TRBV28 and TRBJ2-7, with 8 bases fitting TRBD1. J gave up 3 bases and V 2 bases, and 3 bases lay outside the gene matches. The CDR3 consists of 14 residues. Germline V CDR1 and CDR2: MDHEN, SYDVKM. CDR3 in DNA: TGTGCCAGCAGTTTACCGGGACAGGTCTACGAGCAGTACTTC. Amino acid sequence: CASSLPGQVYEQYF.

The gene calls are TRBV6-5 and TRBJ2-1, with a tentative D call TRBD2 (5 bases). The CDR3 has 16 residues. CDR1 and CDR2 from the germline V gene are MNHEY and SVGAGI. V was trimmed by 2 bases and J by 5 bases, leaving 16 bases between them. CDR3: CASSYPDEGFNNEQFF. The CDR3 nucleotides read TGTGCCAGCAGTTACCCCGATGAGGGCTTTAACAATGAGCAGTTCTTC.

This clone was seen a few times. The chain is built from TRBV5-4 and TRBJ2-7, with 8 nucleotides matching TRBD1. Per the germline V gene, CDR1 is SGHNT and CDR2 is YYREEE (reference sequence). V lost 5 bases, J lost 7 bases, and 5 bases stayed unmatched. The CDR3 totals 12 residues. The CDR3 DNA reads TGTGCCAGCAGGTCCGGGACAGGAGAGCAGTACTTC. It encodes CASRSGTGEQYF.

The chain employs TRBV11-2 and TRBJ1-1; TRBD1 matches 7 bases. The V gene's germline CDR1 is SGHAT and CDR2 FQNNGV. The CDR3 is 18 residues long. Losses at the gene ends were 1 base for V and 4 bases for J; bases not matched to a gene: 15. DNA for the CDR3: TGTGCCAGCAGCTTAGTAGCAGGACAGGTGGGAAGTTCCACTGAAGCTTTCTTT. This encodes CASSLVAGQVGSSTEAFF.

V gene TRBV18 combines with J gene TRBJ2-2; 7 nucleotides line up with TRBD1. The germline CDR1 and CDR2 sequences are KGHSH and LQKENI. This CDR3 has 13 amino acids. Trimming removed 5 bases from V and 5 bases from J; junction bases left unmatched: 2. The CDR3 here is CASSRQGTGELFF. The CDR3 nucleotides read TGTGCCAGCTCAAGACAGGGTACCGGGGAGCTGTTTTTT.

This clone was seen just once. This rearrangement joins TRBV9 to TRBJ2-7; the match to TRBD1 covers 10 bases. Germline lookup yields CDR1 SGDLS and CDR2 YYNGEE. The CDR3 length is 14 residues. V lost 4 bases, J lost 4 bases, and 5 bases stayed unmatched. CDR3 region: CASSRGGQGYEQYF. CDR3 DNA sequence: TGTGCCAGCAGCCGTGGGGGACAGGGGTACGAGCAGTACTTC.

This chain uses TRBV13 with TRBJ2-6, with TRBD1 matching 7 bases. Germline V gene lookup returns CDR1 PRHDT and CDR2 FYEKMQ (reference sequence). The CDR3 runs 16 residues. With 4 bases clipped from V and 0 bases from J, the junction kept 3 bases outside the gene matches. The CDR3 protein is CASSSDRVSGANVLTF. In DNA, the CDR3 is TGTGCCAGCAGCTCCGACAGGGTCTCTGGGGCCAACGTCCTGACTTTC.

The gene calls are TRBV19 and TRBJ1-2; TRBD1 matches 7 bases. CDR1 is LNHDA, CDR2 SQIVND, per germline (reference sequence). This CDR3 has 12 amino acids. V was clipped by 11 bases and J by 7 bases; unmatched bases: 10. This CDR3 reads CACRQTGVGYTF. In DNA form, the CDR3 reads TGTGCCTGTCGACAAACAGGGGTTGGCTACACCTTC.

The CDR3 reads CASSLRSDRGYEKLFF. In nucleotides, the CDR3 is TGTGCCAGCAGTCTACGCTCGGACAGGGGGTATGAAAAACTGTTTTTT. The chain has TRBV28 and TRBJ1-4; 10 positions match TRBD1. The germline V gene encodes CDR1 MDHEN and CDR2 SYDVKM. After removal of 5 bases from V and 6 bases from J, the junction contained 9 bases not matched to a gene. The CDR3 loop spans 16 amino acids.

This chain links TRBV4-3 with TRBJ2-7; no reliable D call. V was shortened by 1 base and J by 2 bases, with 12 bases between the two germline ends. Germline CDR1 is LGHNA and CDR2 is YSLEER. CDR3 length equals 15 residues. CDR3 DNA sequence: TGCGCCAGCAGCCAAGGTTCAGGCGCTACCTACGAGCAGTACTTC. Translation: CASSQGSGATYEQYF.

The genes are TRBV13 and TRBJ2-1; TRBD2 matches at 7 bases. V shed 4 bases, J shed 5 bases, and the junction held 8 bases outside the gene matches. The germline V gene has CDR1 PRHDT and CDR2 FYEKMQ (reference sequence). The CDR3 spans 15 residues. Here the CDR3 DNA reads TGTGCCAGCAGCTCCGCGGGCGGGGGTAACAATGAGCAGTTCTTC. Translated, it gives CASSSAGGGNNEQFF.